The 7 T cell receptor beta chains given below trace back to one sample, sequenced in a study of blood T cell repertoires in COVID-19. Data came from immunoSEQ multiplex PCR; TCRdb stores just in-frame clones and leaves some out. The sample holds some 210,000 clones; roughly 77% are singletons and the top ten take around 9%. The material sequenced was PBMCs or T cells enriched from blood (not recorded which). Receptors were obtained from a man aged 40-49 years who had recovered from COVID-19.

This clone has more than one count but fewer than ten. V gene TRBV7-2 combines with J gene TRBJ1-1; D possibly corresponds to TRBD1 (5 bases). The CDR3 spans 14 residues. Looked up from germline, CDR1 is SGHTA and CDR2 is FQGNSA. Trimming cost V 6 bases and J 4 bases, with 15 bases left between them. As DNA, the CDR3 is TGTGCCAGCAGAACCTACGCAGGGATCACTGAAGCTTTCTTT. Its translation is CASRTYAGITEAFF. The whole variable domain, remainder taken from reference TRBV7-2 and TRBJ1-1, is GAGVSQSPSNKVTEKGKDVELRCDPISGHTALYWYRQSLGQGLEFLIYFQGNSAPDKSGLPSDRFSAERTGGSVSTLTIQRTQQEDSAVYLCASRTYAGITEAFFGQGTRLTVV.

The chain carries TRBV5-1 and TRBJ1-4, with 7 bases lining up with TRBD1. V lost 1 base to trimming and J lost 0 bases; unmatched junction nucleotides: 0. CDR1 and CDR2 (germline): SGHRS, YFSETQ. The CDR3 has 15 residues. CDR3 sequence (DNA): TGCGCCAGCAGCTTGCAGGGGGCAACTAATGAAAAACTGTTTTTT. Translation gives CASSLQGATNEKLFF.

The chain combines TRBV6-5 with TRBJ1-3; D not certain. Germline assignment: CDR1 MNHEY and CDR2 SVGAGI. This CDR3 region has 16 residues. V lost 0 bases to trimming and J lost 2 bases, with 11 bases between them. CDR3 protein: CASSYSLGDAGNTIYF. CDR3 DNA sequence: TGTGCCAGCAGTTACTCCCTAGGAGATGCTGGAAACACCATATATTTT.

V is TRBV4-1 and J is TRBJ2-2; TRBD1 is a possible D gene (6 bases). The CDR3 sequence is 16 residues long. In germline, CDR1 is MGHRA, CDR2 YSYEKL. V lost 1 base to trimming and J lost 3 bases, with 12 bases between them. CDR3 residues: CASSQVGGWDTGELFF. CDR3 sequence (DNA): TGCGCCAGCAGCCAAGTTGGGGGCTGGGACACCGGGGAGCTGTTTTTT.

The chain links TRBV3-1 (or the pseudogene TRBV3-2) to TRBJ2-6; no clear D gene. The length of the CDR3 is 16 residues. Germline values: CDR1 LGHDT, CDR2 YNNKEL (reference sequence). V was shortened by 3 bases and J by 1 base, with 10 bases between the two germline ends. The CDR3 here is CASSQIPRSGANVLTF. The CDR3 DNA is TGTGCCAGCAGCCAGATCCCCAGGTCTGGGGCCAACGTCCTGACTTTC.

The rearrangement uses TRBV29-1 and TRBJ2-7, with 7 nucleotides matching TRBD1. CDR1 and CDR2 from the germline V gene are SQVTM and ANQGSEA. The CDR3 is made up of 13 amino acids. V dropped 5 bases and J dropped 1; count of bases not matched to a gene: 5. CDR3 sequence reads: CSVQPGQSYEQYF. The CDR3, as DNA: TGCAGCGTTCAGCCGGGACAGTCCTACGAGCAGTACTTC.

The chain links TRBV6-5 to TRBJ1-5; 8 nucleotides line up with TRBD1. The germline CDR1 and CDR2 sequences are MNHEY and SVGAGI. There are 14 residues in the CDR3. The V segment lost 6 bases and the J segment 6 bases; nucleotides outside the gene matches: 7. CDR3 in amino acids: CASRDRAESQPQHF. CDR3 nucleotide sequence: TGTGCCAGCAGGGACAGGGCTGAGAGTCAGCCCCAGCATTTT.